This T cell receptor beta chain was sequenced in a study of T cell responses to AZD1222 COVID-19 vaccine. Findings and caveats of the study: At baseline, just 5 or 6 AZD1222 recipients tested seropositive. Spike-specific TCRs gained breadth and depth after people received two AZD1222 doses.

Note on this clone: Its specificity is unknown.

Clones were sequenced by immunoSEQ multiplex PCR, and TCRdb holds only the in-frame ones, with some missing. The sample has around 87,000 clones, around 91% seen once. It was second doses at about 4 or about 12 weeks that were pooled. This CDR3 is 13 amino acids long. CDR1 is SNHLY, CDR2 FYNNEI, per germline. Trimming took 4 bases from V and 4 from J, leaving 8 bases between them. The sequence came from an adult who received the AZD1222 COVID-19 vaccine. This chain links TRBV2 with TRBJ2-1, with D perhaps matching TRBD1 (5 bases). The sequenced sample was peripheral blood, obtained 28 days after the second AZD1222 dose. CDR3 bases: TGTGCCAGCAGTGGGGCAGGGTACAATGAGCAGTTCTTC. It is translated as CASSGAGYNEQFF.